The next 3 T cell receptor beta chains were all read from a single sample in a study of human T cells and chemical hapten exposure. A single record per CDR3 protein comes from TCRdb applying MiXCR to the RACE reads. The table lists around 50,000 distinct CDR3 sequences, 9.3% of them singletons, with 13% in the top ten. Indicated time point: patch test 1, 2 weeks after DPC sensitization. Treatment meaning: therapeutic diphenylcyclopropenone sensitization with weekly scalp DPC. The sequenced sample was whole blood, obtained in connection with sensitization to the hapten diphenylcyclopropenone (DPC). These receptors came from a middle-aged woman with alopecia areata. Some clones in this sample may be carry-over from other donors' samples.

This clonotype has a count of ten or more. The rearrangement uses TRBV28 and TRBJ1-5; D not resolved. The CDR3 contains 11 residues. Trimming removed 4 bases from V and 9 bases from J, with 7 bases in between. Germline assignment: CDR1 MDHEN and CDR2 SYDVKM. The CDR3 DNA reads TGTGCCAGCAGTTCCTCTAGGCCCCAGCATTTT. Translation gives CASSSSRPQHF.

Only a few counts were recorded for this clonotype. The chain combines TRBV12-3 or TRBV12-4 with TRBJ2-1; D might be TRBD1 or TRBD2, each matching 5 bases. Trimming removed 5 bases at V and 4 bases at J, with 15 bases between. This CDR3 comprises 15 residues. The CDR3 loop reads CASSPRGGRYNEQFF. CDR3 in DNA: TGTGCCAGCAGTCCCCGTGGGGGACGATACAATGAGCAGTTCTTC.

This sequence joins TRBV7-9 and TRBJ2-4, with TRBD2 matching 10 bases. Germline CDR1 SEHNR, CDR2 FQNEAQ (reference sequence). The CDR3 sequence is 17 residues long. V was pared by 2 bases and J by 4 bases, with 8 bases of the junction left unmatched. The CDR3 protein is CASSLIVTSGAKNIQYF. The DNA for the CDR3 is TGTGCCAGCAGCTTAATCGTAACTAGCGGGGCTAAAAACATTCAGTACTTC. Using reference TRBV7-9 and TRBJ2-4 for the parts outside the CDR3, the full variable domain is DTGVSQNPRHKITKRGQNVTFRCDPISEHNRLYWYRQTLGQGPEFLTYFQNEAQLEKSRLLSDRFSAERPKGSFSTLEIQRTEQGDSAMYLCASSLIVTSGAKNIQYFGAGTRLSVL.